These 26 T cell receptor beta chains share one sample of origin, sequenced in a study of blood T cell repertoires in COVID-19. Only in-frame clones appear in the TCRdb table, and some are missing; sequencing was by immunoSEQ multiplex PCR. The sample holds about 150,000 clones; around 82% are singletons and the top ten take approximately 10%. Sequenced material: peripheral blood. These TCRs come from an older man with active or convalescent COVID-19.

Comments on this clone: The same CDR3 also results from other DNA sequences found in this sample. J is TRBJ1-2 and V is TRBV19; 9 nucleotides match TRBD1. The trim removed 8 bases at V and 4 bases at J, leaving 2 bases unmatched. Germline CDR1 LNHDA, CDR2 SQIVND (reference sequence). The CDR3 has 12 residues. CDR3 sequence (DNA): TGTGCCAGTTCGGACAGGGGCTATGGCTACACCTTC. Translated: CASSDRGYGYTF.

V is TRBV5-6 and J is TRBJ1-6; D may be TRBD1 (5 bases). The length of the CDR3 is 13 residues. CDR1 SGHDT and CDR2 YYEEEE come from the germline V gene. The V end lost 6 bases, the J end lost 13 bases, and 17 bases lay between the germline ends. In DNA form, the CDR3 reads TGTGCCAGCACCGGGGGTCGGAAAGGGCCCCTCCACTTT. Amino acids: CASTGGRKGPLHF.

In DNA form, the CDR3 reads TGTGCCAGCAGACTACACAATGAGCAGTTCTTC. Its protein product is CASRLHNEQFF. The J gene is TRBJ2-1, the V gene TRBV6-5; D gene ambiguous. The V end was cut by 6 bases, the J end by 5 bases, with 5 bases between. The CDR3 is 11 amino acids. Germline assignment: CDR1 MNHEY and CDR2 SVGAGI.

In this sample, this clone turned up a few times. The V and J genes are TRBV3-1 (or the pseudogene TRBV3-2) and TRBJ2-7; possibly TRBD1 for D (6 bases). The ends were cut back, 4 bases at V and 3 bases at J, with 13 bases in the middle. The germline gives CDR1 LGHDT, CDR2 YNNKEL (reference sequence). This CDR3 is 14 amino acids long. CDR3 DNA sequence: TGTGCCAGCAGCCGCAGGGGAAGATACTACGAGCAGTACTTC. It specifies CASSRRGRYYEQYF.

The rearrangement joins TRBV27 to TRBJ2-1; the D gene is possibly TRBD2 (6 bases). V shed 3 bases and J shed 7 bases, with 16 bases lying between them. The CDR3 extends over 15 amino acids. CDR1 and CDR2 (germline): MNHEY, SMNVEV (reference sequence). The CDR3, as DNA: TGTGCCAGCAGTTTTCGGCTAGCGAAAGGGAATGAGCAGTTCTTC. Translation gives CASSFRLAKGNEQFF.

The chain carries TRBV5-1 and TRBJ2-1; 7 bases agree with TRBD2. The CDR3 totals 15 residues. The trim removed 0 bases at V and 8 bases at J, leaving 8 bases unmatched. Germline CDR1 reads SGHRS; CDR2 reads YFSETQ. In DNA, the CDR3 is TGCGCCAGCAGCTTGGAGCTAGCGGTGTCGGATGAGCAGTTCTTC. This sequence encodes CASSLELAVSDEQFF.

This clone appeared a few times. This chain uses TRBV6-5 with TRBJ1-2, with 8 bases matching TRBD1. Trimming at V came to 6 bases and at J to 7 bases, leaving 7 bases not matched to a gene. The CDR3 runs to 13 residues. Germline V gene lookup returns CDR1 MNHEY and CDR2 SVGAGI. CDR3 sequence: CASRATGEGGYTF. CDR3 DNA sequence: TGTGCCAGCAGGGCGACAGGGGAAGGTGGCTACACCTTC.

CDR3 DNA: TGTGCCAGCAGCCCTCGGGACAGGGGAAACAATGAGCAGTTCTTC. Residues: CASSPRDRGNNEQFF. The genes are TRBV3-1 (or the pseudogene TRBV3-2) and TRBJ2-1; 10 bases are shared with TRBD1. CDR1 is LGHDT, CDR2 YNNKEL, per germline (reference sequence). The CDR3 contains 15 residues. Trimming at V came to 4 bases and at J to 5 bases, leaving 5 bases not matched to a gene.

This chain joins TRBV15 and TRBJ1-3, with D possibly being TRBD1 (6 bases). Germline values: CDR1 LNHNV, CDR2 YYDKDF (reference sequence). The CDR3 is 16 residues long. Between the trimmed V and J ends, which lost 0 bases and 3 bases, there was a span of 12 bases. DNA of the CDR3: TGTGCCACCAGCAGAGATAGGGGGACCGTTGGAAACACCATATATTTT. The encoded protein is CATSRDRGTVGNTIYF.

The chain joins TRBV5-1 to TRBJ2-3; a possible D gene is TRBD2 (6 bases). Germline loops: CDR1 SGHRS, CDR2 YFSETQ. Trimming cost V 6 bases and J 2 bases, with 13 bases left between them. The CDR3 totals 14 residues. The CDR3 is CASNPGGNTDTQYF. For the CDR3, the DNA is TGCGCCAGCAACCCAGGCGGGAACACAGATACGCAGTATTTT.

The V and J genes are TRBV10-3 and TRBJ1-5; TRBD1 aligns across 8 bases. V trimming: 4 bases; J trimming: 1 base; junction bases outside the gene matches: 9. CDR1 ENHRY and CDR2 SYGVKD come from the germline V gene. The CDR3 extends over 17 amino acids. The CDR3 spells CAISGGDRGSSNQPQHF. CDR3 nucleotide sequence: TGTGCCATCAGTGGGGGTGACAGGGGATCCAGCAATCAGCCCCAGCATTTT.

Remarks on this clone: An end of the junction differs from the germline gene, which may be a read error. The chain is built from TRBV15 and TRBJ2-2; 8 nucleotides line up with TRBD2. This CDR3 contains 16 residues. Germline V lookup: CDR1 LNHNV, CDR2 YYDKDF (reference sequence). The chain's CDR3 is CATSSGTSFYNGDLFF. CDR3 in DNA: TGTGCCACCAGCTCCGGGACTAGTTTTTATAACGGGGATCTGTTTTTT.

J is TRBJ2-7 and V is TRBV2, with 9 bases fitting TRBD1. The germline gives CDR1 SNHLY, CDR2 FYNNEI. V lost 6 bases and J lost 3; bases outside the gene matches: 3. This CDR3 is 13 amino acids long. DNA of the CDR3: TGTGCCAGCAGAGGGGACAGGGTCTACGAGCAGTACTTC. Translated, it gives CASRGDRVYEQYF.

This clone was detected once. The rearrangement links TRBV28 to TRBJ1-5, with 7 bases matching TRBD1. V lost 6 bases to trimming and J lost 7 bases; unmatched junction nucleotides: 9. Germline CDR1 and CDR2: MDHEN and SYDVKM. The CDR3 runs 14 residues. CDR3 nucleotides: TGTGCCAGCAGGCCCGACAGGGTCTGGCAGCCCCAGCATTTT. Its translation is CASRPDRVWQPQHF.

The chain uses TRBV19 and TRBJ1-4; 11 bases fit TRBD1. From germline, CDR1 is LNHDA and CDR2 SQIVND (reference sequence). The CDR3 runs 14 residues. After removal of 5 bases from V and 8 bases from J, the junction contained 4 bases not matched to a gene. The CDR3 loop is CASSAGQGVEKLFF. In DNA form, the CDR3 reads TGTGCCAGTAGTGCGGGACAGGGGGTAGAAAAACTGTTTTTT.

A word on this clone: Other nucleotide sequences from this sample produce the same CDR3. V and J are TRBV27 and TRBJ2-7; the match to TRBD1 covers 9 bases. The germline gives CDR1 MNHEY, CDR2 SMNVEV (reference sequence). This CDR3 region has 15 residues. J gave up 1 base and V 4 bases, and 5 bases lay outside the gene matches. The CDR3 loop reads CASSSPGQGSYEQYF. The CDR3 coding sequence is TGTGCCAGCAGTTCCCCGGGACAGGGATCCTACGAGCAGTACTTC.

The rearrangement links TRBV15 to TRBJ2-1; a weak D match, TRBD1 (6 bases). Germline V gene sequence: CDR1 LNHNV, CDR2 YYDKDF (reference sequence). V shed 1 base and J shed 2 bases, with 12 bases lying between them. This CDR3 contains 16 residues. The CDR3 region is CATSRGTVQTYNEQFF. As DNA, the CDR3 is TGTGCCACCAGCAGAGGGACAGTACAAACCTACAATGAGCAGTTCTTC.

The chain has TRBV5-1 and TRBJ2-3; unclear D gene. The V and J ends lost 0 bases and 1 base respectively, with 3 bases between them. The CDR3 spans 13 residues. Per the germline V gene, CDR1 is SGHRS and CDR2 is YFSETQ. This CDR3 is CASSLAGTDTQYF. The CDR3 region has the DNA TGCGCCAGCAGCTTGGCGGGCACAGATACGCAGTATTTT.

This clone has just one count. This chain links TRBV5-6 with TRBJ2-1; 8 nucleotides align to TRBD2. CDR3 length: 16 amino acids. The junction had 10 bases not matched to a gene; V was cut back by 0 bases and J by 8 bases. CDR1 and CDR2 (germline): SGHDT, YYEEEE. Written as DNA, the CDR3 is TGTGCCAGCAGCTTGGAGGGGACTAGTGTTTATGATGAGCAGTTCTTC. Translated: CASSLEGTSVYDEQFF. The full variable domain, its missing parts supplied by reference TRBV5-6 and TRBJ2-1, is DAGVTQSPTHLIKTRGQQVTLRCSPKSGHDTVSWYQQALGQGPQFIFQYYEEEERQRGNFPDRFSGHQFPNYSSELNVNALLLGDSALYLCASSLEGTSVYDEQFFGPGTRLTVL.

The chain couples TRBV4-3 to TRBJ2-5, with 12 nucleotides matching TRBD2. Germline V gives CDR1 LGHNA, CDR2 YSLEER. The V gene end was trimmed by 4 bases and the J gene end by 9 bases; junction bases not matched to a gene: 6. CDR3 length: 14 residues. For the CDR3, the DNA is TGCGCCAGCAGCCGAGGACTAGCGGGGTGGGCCCAGTACTTC. It codes for CASSRGLAGWAQYF.

V and J are TRBV5-6 and TRBJ2-1; no reliable D call. The germline V gene encodes CDR1 SGHDT and CDR2 YYEEEE. V lost 4 bases and J 8 bases, leaving 7 bases between the germline ends. The CDR3 is 11 residues long. This CDR3 reads CASSLLHEQFF. The DNA of the CDR3 is TGTGCCAGCAGCCTCCTCCATGAGCAGTTCTTC.

The chain links TRBV7-2 to TRBJ2-1; 9 nucleotides line up with TRBD1. Per the germline V gene, CDR1 is SGHTA and CDR2 is FQGNSA. After removal of 5 bases from V and 4 bases from J, the junction contained 9 bases not matched to a gene. The CDR3 consists of 16 residues. The CDR3 DNA reads TGTGCCAGCAGCCGTGGGGGGACAGGGAAATACAATGAGCAGTTCTTC. The encoded protein is CASSRGGTGKYNEQFF.

The chain uses TRBV5-8 and TRBJ1-1; D not resolved. This CDR3 spans 14 amino acids. Germline assignment: CDR1 SGHTS and CDR2 YDEGEE. V was shortened by 1 base and J by 6 bases, with 13 bases between the two germline ends. As DNA, the CDR3 is TGTGCCAGCAGCTTGTTTGCGGTGAAAGCTGAAGCTTTCTTT. Translated, it gives CASSLFAVKAEAFF.

The rearrangement joins TRBV5-1 to TRBJ2-2, with a possible D match to TRBD1 (6 bases). The V gene lost 1 base and the J gene lost 6 bases, with 10 bases spanning the gap. The CDR3 runs 14 residues. Germline V gene lookup returns CDR1 SGHRS and CDR2 YFSETQ. The CDR3 coding sequence is TGCGCCAGCAGCTTGACCACAGGGCCCGGGGAGCTGTTTTTT. Translating it yields CASSLTTGPGELFF.

The V and J genes are TRBV18 and TRBJ1-5, with D possibly matching TRBD1 (6 bases). V lost 3 bases and J lost 0, with 12 bases in between. The germline gives CDR1 KGHSH, CDR2 LQKENI. CDR3 length: 16 amino acids. CDR3 in DNA: TGTGCCAGCTCACCGGGCAGGGGCAGTAGCAATCAGCCCCAGCATTTT. Residues: CASSPGRGSSNQPQHF.

Only one count was recorded for this clone. The rearrangement joins TRBV19 to TRBJ1-2; D is possibly TRBD1 (6 bases). V was clipped by 9 bases and J by 0 bases, with 14 bases between them. Germline assignment: CDR1 LNHDA and CDR2 SQIVND (reference sequence). This CDR3 has 14 amino acids. The CDR3, as DNA: TGTGCCAGCCAAGACAGGAACTCTAACTATGGCTACACCTTC. Translation: CASQDRNSNYGYTF.